This is a list of T cell receptor beta chains from one sample in a study of T cells in Graves' hyperthyroidism and ophthalmopathy. From the multiplex PCR reads, TCRdb called clonotypes with MiXCR, one entry per CDR3 protein. Here the sample spans some 420,000 distinct CDR3 sequences, roughly 13% being singletons. Sequenced sample: blood. These receptors were taken from a woman between 18 and 29 years old with Graves' hyperthyroidism. Both conserved end residues are part of each CDR3. The D gene is left open where the match is weak. The size of a clone is reported for some rows only, either as once, few or many, or as a class for expanded clones.

clone_size: few; j_call: TRBJ1-4; v_call: TRBV12-3/TRBV12-4; d_call: .; cdr3_aa: CASRQGGEGKLFF; cdr3_nt: TGTGCCAGCAGGCAGGGAGGGGAGGGGAAACTGTTTTTT
clone_size: many; j_call: TRBJ2-5; v_call: TRBV7-9; d_call: .; cdr3_aa: CASSPPAPSVETQYF; cdr3_nt: TGTGCCAGCAGCCCACCCGCTCCTAGCGTTGAGACCCAGTACTTC
clone_size: many; j_call: TRBJ2-7; v_call: TRBV24-1; d_call: .; cdr3_aa: CATSDSGTSNPLREQYF; cdr3_nt: TGTGCCACCAGTGATTCCGGGACTTCAAACCCCCTACGCGAGCAGTACTTC
clone_size: many; j_call: TRBJ2-1; v_call: TRBV7-3; d_call: .; cdr3_aa: CASSSDSTRRNEQFF; cdr3_nt: TGTGCCAGCAGCTCTGATTCGACTAGAAGGAATGAGCAGTTCTTC
clone_size: many; j_call: TRBJ2-7; v_call: TRBV12-3/TRBV12-4; d_call: .; cdr3_aa: CASSLAGVNYEQYF; cdr3_nt: TGTGCCAGCAGTTTGGCCGGAGTGAACTACGAGCAGTACTTC
clone_size: many; j_call: TRBJ2-7; v_call: TRBV30; d_call: .; cdr3_aa: CAWSSPGDEQYF; cdr3_nt: TGTGCCTGGAGCTCCCCCGGGGACGAGCAGTACTTC
clone_size: few; j_call: TRBJ2-7; v_call: TRBV12-3/TRBV12-4; d_call: .; cdr3_aa: CASTRSGDEQYF; cdr3_nt: TGTGCCAGCACCAGATCGGGGGACGAGCAGTACTTC
clone_size: .; j_call: TRBJ1-6; v_call: TRBV9; d_call: .; cdr3_aa: CASSVTGTPYNSPLHF; cdr3_nt: TGTGCCAGCAGCGTAACAGGGACCCCTTATAATTCACCCCTCCACTTT
clone_size: many; j_call: TRBJ2-7; v_call: TRBV13; d_call: .; cdr3_aa: CASSPFGRSYEQYF; cdr3_nt: TGTGCCAGCAGCCCCTTCGGAAGATCCTACGAGCAGTACTTC
clone_size: .; j_call: TRBJ1-6; v_call: TRBV5-6; d_call: .; cdr3_aa: CASAPGDNSPLHF; cdr3_nt: TGTGCCAGCGCGCCAGGGGATAATTCACCCCTCCACTTT